This entry describes one T cell receptor beta chain. Antigen unknown. This specimen comes from a study of T cell responses to AZD1222 COVID-19 vaccine. Study-wide background: Recipients boosted at about 4 weeks or about 12 weeks are pooled. Study-wide results and caveats: At 160-218 and 743-854, vaccine-associated CD4 TCRs were dominant, and they spanned spike.

The germline V and J ends were trimmed by 0 bases and 0 bases, with 11 bases remaining between them. The germline V gene encodes CDR1 SGHRS and CDR2 YFSETQ. This CDR3 is 16 amino acids long. Sequencing was performed with immunoSEQ multiplex PCR; in TCRdb, only in-frame clones are kept and a portion is missing. The sample has about 97,000 clones; more than 85% are singletons. The chain uses TRBV5-1 and TRBJ2-3; weak D call: TRBD1 (5 bases). The clonotype comes from an adult in good health. The source material was peripheral blood, sampled on day 0 of AZD1222 vaccination. The CDR3 sequence is CASSLAIQESTDTQYF. In DNA form, the CDR3 reads TGCGCCAGCAGCTTGGCAATACAGGAGAGCACAGATACGCAGTATTTT.